Listed below are T cell receptor beta chains from one sample, sequenced in a study of T-cell reconstitution after alpha-beta-depleted transplantation in children. One entry per CDR3 protein results from TCRdb running MiXCR on the PCR reads. The data show approximately 400,000 distinct CDR3 sequences, roughly 10% seen once. This specimen was PBMCs from the stem cell graft donor, taken from the stem cell graft. The source of these receptors is a human donor who donated a stem cell graft to a child with acute myeloid leukemia. CDR3s include the opening cysteine and the closing phenylalanine or tryptophan. Each record gives: V gene, CDR3 length, D gene, clone size, J gene, CDR3 protein, CDR3 DNA. D genes are given only for firm matches. Clone size is stated in some rows and not others, as once, few, many or a class when expanded.

>TRBV29-1|14|TRBD2|NA|TRBJ2-5
CSMPRSGTTETQYF
TGCAGCATGCCCCGTTCCGGGACTACAGAGACCCAGTACTTC
>TRBV5-5|14|TRBD1|few|TRBJ1-2
CASNFGTAFYGYTF
TGTGCCAGCAACTTCGGGACAGCCTTTTATGGCTACACCTTC
>TRBV5-1|17|TRBD2|few|TRBJ2-1
CSSSSASGRESYNEQFF
TGCTCCAGCAGCTCGGCTAGCGGGAGGGAGTCCTACAATGAGCAGTTCTTC
>TRBV15|16|NA|many|TRBJ1-1
CATSRGISTENTEAFF
TGTGCCACCAGCAGGGGAATCTCGACAGAAAACACTGAAGCTTTCTTT
>TRBV29-1|12|NA|NA|TRBJ1-2
CSVVAGAYGYTF
TGCAGCGTTGTTGCAGGGGCATATGGCTACACCTTC
>TRBV10-1|16|TRBD2|many|TRBJ2-1
CASSQSSGGAGNEQFF
TGCGCCAGCAGTCAAAGTAGCGGGGGGGCCGGCAATGAGCAGTTCTTC
>TRBV10-1|12|NA|many|TRBJ2-3
CASSPASDTQYF
TGCGCCAGCAGCCCAGCGTCAGATACGCAGTATTTT
>TRBV12-3/TRBV12-4|13|NA|few|TRBJ1-5
CASSLGLGGPQHF
TGTGCCAGCAGTTTAGGTCTGGGAGGGCCCCAGCATTTT
>TRBV6-1|14|TRBD2|NA|TRBJ2-1
CASSESGRMTEQFF
TGTGCCAGCAGTGAAAGCGGGAGGATGACTGAGCAGTTCTTC
>TRBV10-3|17|TRBD2|NA|TRBJ2-2
CAISEERGGIDTGELFF
TGTGCCATCAGTGAGGAGCGGGGGGGTATTGACACCGGGGAGCTGTTTTTT
>TRBV27|15|NA|few|TRBJ1-4
CASSLSRGANEKLFF
TGTGCCAGCAGTTTATCGAGGGGGGCTAATGAAAAACTGTTTTTT
>TRBV20-1|12|NA|many|TRBJ1-1
CSARDIASEAFF
TGCAGTGCTAGAGATATAGCAAGTGAAGCTTTCTTT
>TRBV9|12|TRBD1|few|TRBJ2-1
CASGQGVNEQFF
TGTGCCAGCGGACAGGGGGTGAATGAGCAGTTCTTC
>TRBV29-1|12|NA|NA|TRBJ2-1
CSVALLGNEQFF
TGCAGCGTTGCTCTTCTGGGCAATGAGCAGTTCTTC
>TRBV6-1|14|NA|few|TRBJ1-2
CASRRVLEPYGYTF
TGTGCCAGCAGACGGGTCCTTGAGCCTTATGGCTACACCTTC
>TRBV20-1|17|NA|NA|TRBJ1-2
CSASETGGHRTYYGYTF
TGCAGTGCTAGCGAAACCGGCGGGCACAGGACATACTATGGCTACACCTTC
>TRBV7-2|15|NA|few|TRBJ2-2
CASRTTGTHRRELFF
TGTGCCAGCAGGACCACCGGGACCCACCGCCGGGAGCTGTTTTTT
>TRBV11-3|20|TRBD2|few|TRBJ2-3
CASSLFPATSGGLHTDTQYF
TGTGCCAGCAGCTTATTTCCCGCGACTAGCGGGGGGCTCCACACAGATACGCAGTATTTT
>TRBV5-1|14|TRBD2|many|TRBJ2-7
CASSLSSGSREQYF
TGCGCCAGCAGCTTGTCTAGCGGGAGCCGCGAGCAGTACTTC
>TRBV7-9|16|NA|many|TRBJ1-2
CASSLEAGDLYYGYTF
TGTGCCAGCAGCTTAGAGGCAGGGGACCTCTACTATGGCTACACCTTC
>TRBV7-9|14|NA|few|TRBJ2-7
CASSASGHPYEQYF
TGTGCCAGCAGCGCGTCGGGACACCCCTACGAGCAGTACTTC
>TRBV30|18|NA|few|TRBJ2-6
CAWMVSWRLTSGANVLTF
TGTGCCTGGATGGTCAGTTGGCGGCTAACCTCTGGGGCCAACGTCCTGACTTTC
>TRBV5-5|15|NA|NA|TRBJ2-2
CASSLGQKDTGELFF
TGTGCCAGCAGCTTGGGGCAGAAAGACACCGGGGAGCTGTTTTTT
>TRBV20-1|13|NA|many|TRBJ2-6
CSGRGSGANVLTF
TGCAGTGGAAGAGGTTCTGGGGCCAACGTCCTGACTTTC
>TRBV20-1|13|NA|few|TRBJ2-4
CSASGVVANIQYF
TGCAGTGCTAGTGGCGTAGTCGCGAACATTCAGTACTTC
>TRBV4-3|15|TRBD1|NA|TRBJ2-7
CASSQVEGASREQYF
TGCGCCAGCAGCCAAGTCGAGGGGGCGAGCAGGGAGCAGTACTTC
>TRBV20-1|13|TRBD2|many|TRBJ2-1
CSARTSGSSEQFF
TGCAGTGCTCGGACTAGCGGGAGTAGTGAGCAGTTCTTC
>TRBV20-1|15|NA|many|TRBJ2-4
CSARDISPAKNIQYF
TGCAGTGCTAGAGATATAAGCCCAGCCAAAAACATTCAGTACTTC
>TRBV5-1|14|NA|few|TRBJ1-1
CASSPQGGDTEAFF
TGCGCCAGCAGCCCACAGGGAGGGGACACTGAAGCTTTCTTT
>TRBV5-1|14|NA|few|TRBJ1-1
CASSETTGNTEAFF
TGCGCCAGCAGCGAGACGACAGGGAACACTGAAGCTTTCTTT
>TRBV7-2|14|NA|NA|TRBJ1-1
CASSLSFRGTEAFF
TGTGCCAGCAGCTTAAGTTTCCGGGGAACTGAAGCTTTCTTT
>TRBV4-1|15|NA|few|TRBJ2-5
CASSQVEGTQETQYF
TGCGCCAGCAGCCAAGTTGAGGGGACCCAAGAGACCCAGTACTTC
>TRBV6-6|15|NA|NA|TRBJ1-1
CASSYSGKRGTEAFF
TGTGCCAGCAGTTACAGCGGGAAGAGGGGGACTGAAGCTTTCTTT
>TRBV5-5|14|NA|NA|TRBJ1-4
CASSLIQSEEKLFF
TGTGCCAGCAGCTTGATACAGTCTGAAGAAAAACTGTTTTTT
>TRBV7-3|15|TRBD1|many|TRBJ2-2
CASSRTGANTGELFF
TGTGCCAGCAGTCGGACAGGGGCGAACACCGGGGAGCTGTTTTTT
>TRBV12-5|15|NA|NA|TRBJ2-2
CASGLVALDLGELFF
TGTGCTAGTGGTTTGGTAGCGCTAGACCTCGGGGAGCTGTTTTTT
>TRBV6-1|15|TRBD2|NA|TRBJ2-1
CARLAGPSTYNEQFF
TGTGCCAGGCTAGCGGGACCATCCACCTACAATGAGCAGTTCTTC
>TRBV15|14|NA|few|TRBJ1-6
CATSRGEGASPLHF
TGTGCCACCAGCAGAGGAGAAGGGGCTTCACCCCTCCACTTT
>TRBV7-9|13|NA|few|TRBJ1-2
CASSLGGAQGYTF
TGTGCCAGCAGCCTAGGGGGGGCGCAAGGCTACACCTTC
>TRBV6-5|15|TRBD2|few|TRBJ2-2
CASSYLAGGSGELFF
TGTGCCAGCAGTTACCTAGCGGGAGGGTCCGGGGAGCTGTTTTTT